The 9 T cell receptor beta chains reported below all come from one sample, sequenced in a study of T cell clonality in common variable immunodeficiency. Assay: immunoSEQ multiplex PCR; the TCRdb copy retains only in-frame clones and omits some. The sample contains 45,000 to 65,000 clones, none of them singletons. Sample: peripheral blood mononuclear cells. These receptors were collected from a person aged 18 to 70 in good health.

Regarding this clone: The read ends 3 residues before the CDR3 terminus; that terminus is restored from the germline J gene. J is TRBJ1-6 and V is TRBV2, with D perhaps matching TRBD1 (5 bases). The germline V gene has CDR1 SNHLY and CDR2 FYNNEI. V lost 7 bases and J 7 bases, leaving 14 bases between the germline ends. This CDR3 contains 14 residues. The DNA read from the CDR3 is TGTGCCAGCAAGAGCGGGACGGAAAATTCACCC. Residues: CASKSGTENSP. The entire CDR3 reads CASKSGTENSPLHF. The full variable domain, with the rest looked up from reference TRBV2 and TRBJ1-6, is EPEVTQTPSHQVTQMGQEVILRCVPISNHLYFYWYRQILGQKVEFLVSFYNNEISEKSEIFDDQFSVERPDGSNFTLKIRSTKLEDSAMYFCASKSGTENSPLHFGNGTRLTVT.

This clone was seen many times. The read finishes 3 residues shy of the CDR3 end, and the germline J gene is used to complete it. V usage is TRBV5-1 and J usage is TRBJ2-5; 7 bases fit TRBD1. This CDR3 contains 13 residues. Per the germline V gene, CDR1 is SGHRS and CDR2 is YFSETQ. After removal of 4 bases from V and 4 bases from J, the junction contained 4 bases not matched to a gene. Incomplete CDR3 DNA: TGCGCCAGCAGCCAGGGACAGCTAGAGACC. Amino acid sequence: CASSQGQLET. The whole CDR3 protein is CASSQGQLETQYF.

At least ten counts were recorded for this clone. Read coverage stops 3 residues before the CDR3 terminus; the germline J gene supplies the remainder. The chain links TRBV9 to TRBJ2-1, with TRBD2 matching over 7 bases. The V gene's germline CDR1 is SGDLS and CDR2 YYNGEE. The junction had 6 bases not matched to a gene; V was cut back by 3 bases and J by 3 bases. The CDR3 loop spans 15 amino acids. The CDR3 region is CASSATGTNYNEQFF. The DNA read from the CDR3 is TGTGCCAGCAGCGCGACCGGGACTAACTACAATGAG.

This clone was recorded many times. The part of the CDR3 DNA that was read is TGTGCCAGCAGCTTCGGACAGGGGGCAACCTACGAG. Encoded protein: CASSFGQGATYE. The CDR3 in full is CASSFGQGATYEQYF. The chain has TRBV7-6 and TRBJ2-7, with TRBD1 matching 11 bases. The CDR3 is cut off 3 residues early in the read; its end comes from the germline J gene. Germline V gives CDR1 SGHVS, CDR2 FNYEAQ. V was clipped by 3 bases and J by 2 bases; unmatched bases: 3. The CDR3 covers 15 residues.

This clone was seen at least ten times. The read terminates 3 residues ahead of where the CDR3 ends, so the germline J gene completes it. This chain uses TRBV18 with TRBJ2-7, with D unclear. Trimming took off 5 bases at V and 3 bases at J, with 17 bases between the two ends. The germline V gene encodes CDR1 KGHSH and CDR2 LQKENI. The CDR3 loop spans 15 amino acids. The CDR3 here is CASSSYKTKSYEQYF. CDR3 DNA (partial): TGTGCCAGCTCATCATATAAAACAAAGAGCTACGAG.

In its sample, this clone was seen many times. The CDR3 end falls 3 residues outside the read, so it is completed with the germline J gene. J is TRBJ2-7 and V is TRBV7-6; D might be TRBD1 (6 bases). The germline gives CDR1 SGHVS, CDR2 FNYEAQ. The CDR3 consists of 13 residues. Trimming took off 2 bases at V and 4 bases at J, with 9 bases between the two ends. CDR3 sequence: CASSLQGPYEQYF. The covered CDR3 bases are TGTGCCAGCAGCTTACAGGGGCCTTACGAG.

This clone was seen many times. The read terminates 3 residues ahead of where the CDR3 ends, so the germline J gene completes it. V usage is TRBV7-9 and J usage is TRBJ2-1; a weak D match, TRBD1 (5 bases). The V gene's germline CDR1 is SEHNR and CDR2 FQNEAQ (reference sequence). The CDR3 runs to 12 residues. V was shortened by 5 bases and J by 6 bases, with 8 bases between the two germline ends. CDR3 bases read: TGTGCCAGCAGCCCAGGGCTCAATGAG. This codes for CASSPGLNE. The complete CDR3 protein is CASSPGLNEQFF.

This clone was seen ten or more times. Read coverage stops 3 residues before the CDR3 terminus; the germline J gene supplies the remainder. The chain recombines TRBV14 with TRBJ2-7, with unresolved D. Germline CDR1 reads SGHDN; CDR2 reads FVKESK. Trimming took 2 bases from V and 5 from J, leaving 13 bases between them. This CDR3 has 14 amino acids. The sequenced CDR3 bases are TGTGCCAGCAGCCAATATGCCAGCGTTAACGAG. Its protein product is CASSQYASVNE. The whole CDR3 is CASSQYASVNEQYF.

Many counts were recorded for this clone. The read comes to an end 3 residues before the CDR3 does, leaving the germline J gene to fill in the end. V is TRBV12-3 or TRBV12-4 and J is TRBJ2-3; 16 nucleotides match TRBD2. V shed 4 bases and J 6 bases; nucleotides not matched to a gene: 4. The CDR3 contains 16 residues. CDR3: CASSSGLAGGWDTQYF. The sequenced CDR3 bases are TGTGCCAGCAGTTCGGGACTAGCGGGAGGGTGGGATACG.